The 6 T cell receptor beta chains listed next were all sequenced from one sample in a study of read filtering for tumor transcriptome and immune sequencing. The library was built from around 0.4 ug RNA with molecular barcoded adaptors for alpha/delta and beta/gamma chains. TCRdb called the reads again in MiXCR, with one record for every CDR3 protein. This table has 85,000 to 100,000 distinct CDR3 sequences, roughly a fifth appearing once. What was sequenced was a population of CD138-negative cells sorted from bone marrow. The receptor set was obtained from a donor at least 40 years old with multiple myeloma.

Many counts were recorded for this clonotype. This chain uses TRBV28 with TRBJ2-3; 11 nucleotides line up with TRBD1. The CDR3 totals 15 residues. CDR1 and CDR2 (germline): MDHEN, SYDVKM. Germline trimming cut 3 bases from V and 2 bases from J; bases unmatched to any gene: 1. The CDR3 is CASSLGQGDTDTQYF. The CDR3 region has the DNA TGTGCCAGCAGTTTGGGACAGGGGGACACAGATACGCAGTATTTT.

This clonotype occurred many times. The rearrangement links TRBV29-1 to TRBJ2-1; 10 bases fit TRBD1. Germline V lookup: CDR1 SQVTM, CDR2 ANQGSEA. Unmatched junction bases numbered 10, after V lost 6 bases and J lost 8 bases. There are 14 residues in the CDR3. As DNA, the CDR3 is TGCAGCGTGTCAAGGACAGGGGGAGGAGATGAGCAGTTCTTC. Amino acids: CSVSRTGGGDEQFF.

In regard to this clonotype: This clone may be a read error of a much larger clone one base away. Here the CDR3 reads CSGRLSGGVHEQCF. The CDR3 DNA follows: TGCAGTGGACGACTAAGCGGGGGAGTCCACGAGCAGTGCTTC. The V call is TRBV20-1, the J call TRBJ2-7, with 8 positions matching TRBD2. The CDR3 spans 14 residues. Germline V gene sequence: CDR1 DFQATT, CDR2 SNEGSKA (reference sequence).

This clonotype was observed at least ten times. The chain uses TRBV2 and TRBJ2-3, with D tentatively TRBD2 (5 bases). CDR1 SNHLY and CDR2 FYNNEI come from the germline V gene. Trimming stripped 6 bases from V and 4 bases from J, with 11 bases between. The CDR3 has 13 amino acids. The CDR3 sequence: CASSAGLSDTQYF. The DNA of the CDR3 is TGTGCCAGCAGCGCCGGACTCTCAGATACGCAGTATTTT.

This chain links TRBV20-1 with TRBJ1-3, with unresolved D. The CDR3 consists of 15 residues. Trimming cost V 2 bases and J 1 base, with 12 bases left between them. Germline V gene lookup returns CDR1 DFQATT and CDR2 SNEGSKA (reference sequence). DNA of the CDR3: TGCAGTGCTAGATGGAAGGTAGTGTCTGGAAACACCATATATTTT. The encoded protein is CSARWKVVSGNTIYF.

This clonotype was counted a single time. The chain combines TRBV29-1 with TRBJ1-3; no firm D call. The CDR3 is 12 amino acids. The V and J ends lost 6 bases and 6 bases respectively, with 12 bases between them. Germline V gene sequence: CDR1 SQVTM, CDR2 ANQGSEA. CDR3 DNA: TGCAGCGTGGCCCCCGCGGCAAACACCATATATTTT. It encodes CSVAPAANTIYF.